Below, 26 T cell receptor beta chains from the same sample are listed, as sequenced in a study of T cell responses to AZD1222 COVID-19 vaccine. The table came from immunoSEQ multiplex PCR; TCRdb's copy has only in-frame clones and leaves some out. The repertoire consists of 95,000 to 100,000 clones, with more than 90% occurring once and the leading ten covering about 13%. Sample: peripheral blood, taken on day 0 of AZD1222 vaccination. The source of these receptors is an adult in good health.

The chain has TRBV5-4 and TRBJ1-1; tentatively, D is TRBD1 (5 bases). The CDR3 contains 15 residues. The V gene lost 1 base and the J gene lost 3 bases, with 13 bases spanning the gap. CDR1 SGHNT and CDR2 YYREEE come from the germline V gene (reference sequence). CDR3 sequence reads: CASSLTQGDYTEAFF. The CDR3 DNA reads TGTGCCAGCAGCTTGACCCAGGGAGACTACACTGAAGCTTTCTTT.

The V and J genes are TRBV6-2 or TRBV6-3 and TRBJ1-1; the match to TRBD1 covers 7 bases. CDR3 length: 15 residues. Trimming removed 6 bases from V and 1 base from J; junction bases left unmatched: 8. Germline V gene lookup returns CDR1 MNHEY and CDR2 SVGEGT. The DNA for the CDR3 is TGTGCCAGCAGCGACCCGGGACAGCAGAACACTGAAGCTTTCTTT. Translation gives CASSDPGQQNTEAFF.

This clone was seen only once. The chain employs TRBV14 and TRBJ2-7; the D is unclear. CDR3 length: 12 residues. Trimming left V 4 bases short and J 5 bases short, with 9 bases between. In germline, CDR1 is SGHDN, CDR2 FVKESK. CDR3 protein: CASSPGRHEQYF. The CDR3, as DNA: TGTGCCAGCAGCCCGGGCCGCCACGAGCAGTACTTC.

CDR3 region: CASPTGAFITYEQYF. The CDR3 DNA sequence: TGTGCCAGCCCAACAGGGGCCTTCATCACCTACGAGCAGTACTTC. The chain joins TRBV27 to TRBJ2-7; TRBD1 matches at 7 bases. Trimming removed 8 bases from V and 2 bases from J; junction bases left unmatched: 12. Per germline, CDR1 MNHEY and CDR2 SMNVEV (reference sequence). The CDR3 is 15 residues long.

The J gene is TRBJ1-5, the V gene TRBV19, with D tentatively TRBD1 (5 bases). Trimming cost V 1 base and J 1 base, with 14 bases left between them. Germline loops: CDR1 LNHDA, CDR2 SQIVND (reference sequence). The CDR3 spans 17 residues. The CDR3 loop is CASSIAKGRGSNQPQHF. DNA for the CDR3: TGTGCCAGTAGTATAGCGAAGGGAAGGGGAAGCAATCAGCCCCAGCATTTT.

The rearrangement uses TRBV9 and TRBJ2-1, with 12 nucleotides matching TRBD2. The junction had 8 bases not matched to a gene; V was cut back by 0 bases and J by 4 bases. Germline CDR1 SGDLS, CDR2 YYNGEE. This CDR3 spans 18 amino acids. In DNA, the CDR3 is TGTGCCAGCAGCGTAGACCTCGGGACTAGCGGGTATTACAATGAGCAGTTCTTC. Its translation: CASSVDLGTSGYYNEQFF.

The gene calls are TRBV2 and TRBJ1-1, with 8 nucleotides matching TRBD1. The CDR3 spans 18 residues. V shed 3 bases, J shed 6 bases, and the junction held 18 bases outside the gene matches. Germline loops: CDR1 SNHLY, CDR2 FYNNEI. CDR3 coding DNA: TGTGCCAGCAGTGATCCCCTCGGCCTTGGACAGGGTTTTGCTGAAGCTTTCTTT. This sequence encodes CASSDPLGLGQGFAEAFF.

The chain combines TRBV7-8 with TRBJ2-1; the match to TRBD2 covers 9 bases. This CDR3 is 17 amino acids long. V was clipped by 0 bases and J by 2 bases; unmatched bases: 5. Germline assignment: CDR1 SGHVS and CDR2 FQNEAQ. The DNA of the CDR3 is TGTGCCAGCAGCTTAGCGCTCGGCGGGAGGGCCTACAATGAGCAGTTCTTC. Protein: CASSLALGGRAYNEQFF.

This clone was seen a handful of times. The chain links TRBV5-4 to TRBJ1-5; the D is unclear. V lost 0 bases, J lost 7 bases, and 11 bases lay in between. The germline V gene has CDR1 SGHNT and CDR2 YYREEE (reference sequence). The CDR3 runs to 14 residues. CDR3 protein: CASSLDVGGQPQHF. CDR3 coding DNA: TGTGCCAGCAGCTTGGATGTGGGAGGCCAGCCCCAGCATTTT.

This clone has only one observation. The chain joins TRBV25-1 to TRBJ1-3, with D unclear. The V and J ends lost 0 bases and 0 bases respectively, with 15 bases between them. The V gene's germline CDR1 is MGHDK and CDR2 SYGVNS. The CDR3 sequence is 18 residues long. CDR3 nucleotides: TGTGCCAGCAGTGAATATTTTCAGAACATCCACTCTGGAAACACCATATATTTT. As protein: CASSEYFQNIHSGNTIYF.

The chain uses TRBV4-2 and TRBJ2-7; D is possibly TRBD1 (5 bases). The CDR3 is made up of 13 amino acids. V lost 4 bases, J lost 6 bases, and 13 bases lay in between. Per germline, CDR1 LGHNA and CDR2 YNFKEQ. The DNA of the CDR3 is TGTGCCAGCAGCCCAAACGACAGACGCGAGCAGTACTTC. Translating it yields CASSPNDRREQYF.

The chain combines TRBV5-1 with TRBJ1-3; D unresolved. V lost 0 bases and J lost 2, with 6 bases in between. Germline V lookup: CDR1 SGHRS, CDR2 YFSETQ. The CDR3 consists of 14 residues. The CDR3 bases are TGCGCCAGCAGCTTGGATGTCCCTGGAAACACCATATATTTT. It encodes CASSLDVPGNTIYF.

This clone was detected only once. This rearrangement joins TRBV10-3 to TRBJ2-1, with 8 bases aligning to TRBD1. Germline loops: CDR1 ENHRY, CDR2 SYGVKD. The V segment lost 4 bases and the J segment 10 bases; nucleotides outside the gene matches: 3. This CDR3 spans 12 amino acids. CDR3: CAISGQGPEQFF. The CDR3 DNA sequence: TGTGCCATCAGTGGACAGGGGCCGGAGCAGTTCTTC.

The V gene is TRBV28, the J gene TRBJ1-2; D remains unclear. In germline, CDR1 is MDHEN, CDR2 SYDVKM. The CDR3 has 12 residues. V lost 8 bases to trimming and J lost 1 base, with 8 bases between them. CDR3 loop: CASGLGNYGYTF. CDR3 nucleotide sequence: TGTGCCAGCGGACTGGGTAACTATGGCTACACCTTC.

The rearrangement uses TRBV30 and TRBJ1-1; unclear D gene. The CDR3 is made up of 13 amino acids. Trimming took 0 bases from V and 5 from J, leaving 10 bases between them. Germline V gene data show CDR1 as GTSNPN and CDR2 as SVGIG (reference sequence). The CDR3 DNA reads TGTGCCTGGAGTGTTAGGGCGGCTACTGAAGCTTTCTTT. Its translation is CAWSVRAATEAFF.

The chain has TRBV30 and TRBJ2-3; TRBD2 aligns across 9 bases. V shed 2 bases, J shed 3 bases, and the junction held 6 bases outside the gene matches. Germline V gene lookup returns CDR1 GTSNPN and CDR2 SVGIG (reference sequence). The CDR3 loop spans 15 amino acids. Here the CDR3 DNA reads TGTGCCTGGAGTATACCGGCGGGGGGGACAGATACGCAGTATTTT. Translation gives CAWSIPAGGTDTQYF.

The rearrangement joins TRBV5-8 to TRBJ1-5; no firm D call. The CDR3 consists of 15 residues. Germline-derived CDR1 and CDR2 are SGHTS and YDEGEE. V lost 4 bases and J lost 6, with 17 bases in between. The CDR3 DNA is TGTGCCAGCAGCGCCCGGGTGGCCCTGGGTCAGCCCCAGCATTTT. Translation gives CASSARVALGQPQHF.

The chain joins TRBV10-3 to TRBJ1-3, with D maybe TRBD1 (6 bases). CDR3 length: 13 amino acids. The V gene lost 10 bases and the J gene lost 2 bases, with 12 bases spanning the gap. The V gene's germline CDR1 is ENHRY and CDR2 SYGVKD. CDR3 loop: CATRGGAGNTIYF. CDR3 in DNA: TGTGCCACCCGGGGGGGCGCTGGAAACACCATATATTTT.

Written as DNA, the CDR3 is TGTGCCAGCAGCCAAGTCGGCTTCCAGGCGACAGGGGCCTCCAACACCGGGGAGCTGTTTTTT. This codes for CASSQVGFQATGASNTGELFF. The chain uses TRBV14 and TRBJ2-2; 8 nucleotides align to TRBD1. Germline V gene sequence: CDR1 SGHDN, CDR2 FVKESK. The CDR3 extends over 21 amino acids. After removal of 1 base from V and 2 bases from J, the junction contained 18 bases not matched to a gene.

The chain is built from TRBV2 and TRBJ1-6; the match to TRBD1 covers 7 bases. After removal of 6 bases from V and 14 bases from J, the junction contained 4 bases not matched to a gene. The CDR3 is made up of 11 amino acids. The germline V gene encodes CDR1 SNHLY and CDR2 FYNNEI. In nucleotides, the CDR3 is TGTGCCAGCAGGGACAGGACAACCCTCCACTTT. Protein: CASRDRTTLHF.

The rearrangement joins TRBV18 to TRBJ1-3; no definite D call. There are 16 residues in the CDR3. The V gene lost 6 bases and the J gene lost 0 bases, with 15 bases spanning the gap. Per germline, CDR1 KGHSH and CDR2 LQKENI. CDR3 residues: CASSPTTVRSGNTIYF. CDR3 nucleotide sequence: TGTGCCAGCTCCCCGACGACGGTTCGCTCTGGAAACACCATATATTTT. Filled out from reference TRBV18 and TRBJ1-3, the complete variable domain reads NAGVMQNPRHLVRRRGQEARLRCSPMKGHSHVYWYRQLPEEGLKFMVYLQKENIIDESGMPKERFSAEFPKEGPSILRIQQVVRGDSAAYFCASSPTTVRSGNTIYFGEGSWLTVV.

The chain combines TRBV29-1 with TRBJ2-3; 7 nucleotides align to TRBD1. This CDR3 is 14 amino acids long. Germline lookup yields CDR1 SQVTM and CDR2 ANQGSEA. Trimming at V came to 3 bases and at J to 5 bases, leaving 8 bases not matched to a gene. CDR3 in amino acids: CSVDTTGRGDTQYF. Here the CDR3 DNA reads TGCAGCGTTGACACGACAGGGAGAGGAGATACGCAGTATTTT.

V usage is TRBV5-4 and J usage is TRBJ2-2, with 9 bases matching TRBD2. The CDR3 runs 16 residues. Germline V gene lookup returns CDR1 SGHNT and CDR2 YYREEE (reference sequence). Germline trimming cut 3 bases from V and 6 bases from J; bases unmatched to any gene: 9. The CDR3 region is CASSWIGTSIPGELFF. CDR3 nucleotide sequence: TGTGCCAGCAGCTGGATCGGGACTAGCATCCCCGGGGAGCTGTTTTTT.

The CDR3 loop is CASSRGRGTSGSPSQYF. The CDR3 bases are TGTGCCAGCAGCCGGGGACGCGGGACTAGCGGGAGTCCATCGCAGTATTTT. V usage is TRBV4-2 and J usage is TRBJ2-3, with 14 bases fitting TRBD2. Germline CDR1 is LGHNA and CDR2 is YNFKEQ. Trimming cost V 4 bases and J 10 bases; bases outside gene matches: 13. The CDR3 has 17 amino acids.

The chain uses TRBV30 and TRBJ1-6; 7 nucleotides align to TRBD1. Germline CDR1 is GTSNPN and CDR2 is SVGIG (reference sequence). The CDR3 loop spans 12 amino acids. After removal of 8 bases from V and 6 bases from J, the junction contained 4 bases not matched to a gene. The CDR3 DNA follows: TGTGCCCTCGACAGGGCTAATTCACCCCTCCACTTT. It is translated as CALDRANSPLHF. Full variable domain (outside the CDR3, taken from reference TRBV30 and TRBJ1-6): SQTIHQWPATLVQPVGSPLSLECTVEGTSNPNLYWYRQAAGRGLQLLFYSVGIGQISSEVPQNLSASRPQDRQFILSSKKLLLSDSGFYLCALDRANSPLHFGNGTRLTVT.

This clone was seen only once. V usage is TRBV14 and J usage is TRBJ2-6; D is unresolved. CDR1 is SGHDN, CDR2 FVKESK, per germline. Between the trimmed V and J ends, which lost 2 bases and 0 bases, there was a span of 8 bases. The CDR3 has 16 amino acids. Written as DNA, the CDR3 is TGTGCCAGCAGCCAAAGGGCGTTCTCTGGGGCCAACGTCCTGACTTTC. Its protein is CASSQRAFSGANVLTF.